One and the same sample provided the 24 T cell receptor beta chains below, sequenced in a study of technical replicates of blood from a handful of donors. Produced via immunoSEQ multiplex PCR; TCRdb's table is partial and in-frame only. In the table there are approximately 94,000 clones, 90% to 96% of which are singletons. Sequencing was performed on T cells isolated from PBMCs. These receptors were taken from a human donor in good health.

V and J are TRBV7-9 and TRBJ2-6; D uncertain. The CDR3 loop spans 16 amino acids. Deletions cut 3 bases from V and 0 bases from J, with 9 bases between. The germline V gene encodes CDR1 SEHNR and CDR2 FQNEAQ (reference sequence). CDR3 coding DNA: TGTGCCAGCAGCTTTTATCGGAGCTCTGGGGCCAACGTCCTGACTTTC. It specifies CASSFYRSSGANVLTF. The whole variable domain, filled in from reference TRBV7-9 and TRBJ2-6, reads DTGVSQNPRHKITKRGQNVTFRCDPISEHNRLYWYRQTLGQGPEFLTYFQNEAQLEKSRLLSDRFSAERPKGSFSTLEIQRTEQGDSAMYLCASSFYRSSGANVLTFGAGSRLTVL.

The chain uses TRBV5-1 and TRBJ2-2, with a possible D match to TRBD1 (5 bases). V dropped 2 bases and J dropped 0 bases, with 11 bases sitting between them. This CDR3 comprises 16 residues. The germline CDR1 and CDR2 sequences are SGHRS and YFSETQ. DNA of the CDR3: TGCGCCAGCAGCTTATTGAGACAGCCGAACACCGGGGAGCTGTTTTTT. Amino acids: CASSLLRQPNTGELFF.

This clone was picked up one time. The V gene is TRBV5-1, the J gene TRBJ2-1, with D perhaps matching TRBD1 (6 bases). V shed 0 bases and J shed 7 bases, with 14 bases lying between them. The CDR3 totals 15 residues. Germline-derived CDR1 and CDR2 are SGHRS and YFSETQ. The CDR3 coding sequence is TGCGCCAGCAGCTTGGACAGGGTCATTTCGAATGAGCAGTTCTTC. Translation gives CASSLDRVISNEQFF.

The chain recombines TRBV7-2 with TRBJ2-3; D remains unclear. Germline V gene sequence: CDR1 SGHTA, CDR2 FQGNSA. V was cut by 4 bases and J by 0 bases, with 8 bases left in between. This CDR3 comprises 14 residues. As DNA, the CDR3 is TGTGCCAGCAGCTGGAGCCGTAGCACAGATACGCAGTATTTT. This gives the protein CASSWSRSTDTQYF.

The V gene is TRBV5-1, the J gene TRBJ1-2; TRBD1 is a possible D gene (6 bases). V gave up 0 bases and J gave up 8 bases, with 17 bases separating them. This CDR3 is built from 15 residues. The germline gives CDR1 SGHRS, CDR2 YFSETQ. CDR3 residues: CASSLESSGAAGYTF. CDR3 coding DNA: TGCGCCAGCAGCTTGGAATCCTCAGGGGCTGCGGGCTACACCTTC.

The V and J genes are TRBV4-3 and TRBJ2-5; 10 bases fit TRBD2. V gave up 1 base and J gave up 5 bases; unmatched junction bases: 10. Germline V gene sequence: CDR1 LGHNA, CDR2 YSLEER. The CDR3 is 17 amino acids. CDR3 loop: CASSQGLEREGGETQYF. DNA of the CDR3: TGCGCCAGCAGCCAAGGCTTGGAGCGGGAGGGAGGCGAGACCCAGTACTTC.

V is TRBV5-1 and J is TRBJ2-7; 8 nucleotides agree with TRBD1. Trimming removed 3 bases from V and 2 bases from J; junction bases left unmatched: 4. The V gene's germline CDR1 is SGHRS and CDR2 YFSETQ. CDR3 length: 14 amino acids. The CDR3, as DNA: TGCGCCAGCAGCTCCGGGACAGGACCCTACGAGCAGTACTTC. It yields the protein CASSSGTGPYEQYF.

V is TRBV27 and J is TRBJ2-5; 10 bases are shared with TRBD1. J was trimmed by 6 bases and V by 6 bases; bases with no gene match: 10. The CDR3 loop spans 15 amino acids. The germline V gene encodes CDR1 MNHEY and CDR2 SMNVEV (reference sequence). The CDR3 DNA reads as TGTGCCAGCAGCCCCCAGGGACAGGGGTCGAAGACCCAGTACTTC. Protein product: CASSPQGQGSKTQYF.

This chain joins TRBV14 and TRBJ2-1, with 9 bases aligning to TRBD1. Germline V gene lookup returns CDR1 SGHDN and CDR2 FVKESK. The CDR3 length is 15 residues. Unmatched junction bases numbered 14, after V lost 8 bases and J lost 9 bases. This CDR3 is CASSHSGTGSAEQFF. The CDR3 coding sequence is TGTGCCAGCTCGCATTCAGGGACAGGGTCGGCTGAGCAGTTCTTC. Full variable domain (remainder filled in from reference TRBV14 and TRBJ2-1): EAGVTQFPSHSVIEKGQTVTLRCDPISGHDNLYWYRRVMGKEIKFLLHFVKESKQDESGMPNNRFLAERTGGTYSTLKVQPAELEDSGVYFCASSHSGTGSAEQFFGPGTRLTVL.

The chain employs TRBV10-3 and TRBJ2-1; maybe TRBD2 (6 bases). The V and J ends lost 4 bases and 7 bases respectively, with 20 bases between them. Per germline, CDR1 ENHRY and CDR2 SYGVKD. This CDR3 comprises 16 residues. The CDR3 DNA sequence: TGTGCCATCAGTGGAGGGCTGATAACGCGGGATAATGAGCAGTTCTTC. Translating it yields CAISGGLITRDNEQFF.

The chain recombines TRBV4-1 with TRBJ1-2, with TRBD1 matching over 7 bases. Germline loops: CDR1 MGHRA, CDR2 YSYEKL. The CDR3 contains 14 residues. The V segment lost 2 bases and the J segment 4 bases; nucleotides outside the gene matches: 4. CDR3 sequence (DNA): TGCGCCAGCAGCCAACCGGGACAGAGCTATGGCTACACCTTC. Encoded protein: CASSQPGQSYGYTF.

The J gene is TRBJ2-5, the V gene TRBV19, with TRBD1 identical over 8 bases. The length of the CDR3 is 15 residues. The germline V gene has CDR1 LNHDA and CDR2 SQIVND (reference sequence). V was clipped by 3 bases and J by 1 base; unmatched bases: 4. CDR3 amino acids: CASSILTGVQETQYF. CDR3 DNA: TGTGCCAGTAGTATCTTGACAGGGGTCCAAGAGACCCAGTACTTC. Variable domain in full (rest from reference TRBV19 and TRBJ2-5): DGGITQSPKYLFRKEGQNVTLSCEQNLNHDAMYWYRQDPGQGLRLIYYSQIVNDFQKGDIAEGYSVSREKKESFPLTVTSAQKNPTAFYLCASSILTGVQETQYFGPGTRLLVL.

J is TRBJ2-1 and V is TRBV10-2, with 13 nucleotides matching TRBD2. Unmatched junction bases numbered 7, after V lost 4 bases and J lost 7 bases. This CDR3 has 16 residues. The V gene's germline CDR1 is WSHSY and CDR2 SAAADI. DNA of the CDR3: TGCGCCAGCAGTGGGGGGACTAGCGGGACAATTAATGAGCAGTTCTTC. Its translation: CASSGGTSGTINEQFF.

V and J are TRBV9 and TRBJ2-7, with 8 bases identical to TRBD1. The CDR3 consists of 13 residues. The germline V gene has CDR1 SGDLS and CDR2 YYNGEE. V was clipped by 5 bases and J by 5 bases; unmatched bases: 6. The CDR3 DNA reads TGTGCCAGCAGTCGGACAGGGTGGGACGAGCAGTACTTC. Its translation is CASSRTGWDEQYF.

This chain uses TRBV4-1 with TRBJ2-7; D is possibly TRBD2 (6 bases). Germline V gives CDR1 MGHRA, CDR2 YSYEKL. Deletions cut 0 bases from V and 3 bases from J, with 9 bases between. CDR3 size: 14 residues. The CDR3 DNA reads TGCGCCAGCAGCCAAGATGCGCGGGGCTACGAGCAGTACTTC. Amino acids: CASSQDARGYEQYF.

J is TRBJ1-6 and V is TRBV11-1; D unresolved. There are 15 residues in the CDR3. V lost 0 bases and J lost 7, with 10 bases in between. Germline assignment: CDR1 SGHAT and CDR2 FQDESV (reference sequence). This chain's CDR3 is CASSLALVPNSPLHF. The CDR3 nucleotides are TGTGCCAGCAGCTTAGCACTGGTGCCAAATTCACCCCTCCACTTT.

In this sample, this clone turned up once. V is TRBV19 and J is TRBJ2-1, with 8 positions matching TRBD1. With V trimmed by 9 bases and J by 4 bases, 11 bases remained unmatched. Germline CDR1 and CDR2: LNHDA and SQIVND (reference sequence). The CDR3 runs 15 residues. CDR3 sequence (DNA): TGTGCCAGCAGTCAGGGGACAGGACCTTACAATGAGCAGTTCTTC. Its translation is CASSQGTGPYNEQFF. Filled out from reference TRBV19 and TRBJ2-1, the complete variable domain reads DGGITQSPKYLFRKEGQNVTLSCEQNLNHDAMYWYRQDPGQGLRLIYYSQIVNDFQKGDIAEGYSVSREKKESFPLTVTSAQKNPTAFYLCASSQGTGPYNEQFFGPGTRLTVL.

This CDR3 reads CASSLLVDSEAFLTLDSEAFF. Written as DNA, the CDR3 is TGTGCCAGCAGCCTCCTTGTGGACAGTGAAGCTTTCTTAACTTTGGACAGTGAAGCTTTCTTT. V usage is TRBV14 and J usage is TRBJ1-1; a possible D gene is TRBD1 (6 bases). Germline CDR1 is SGHDN and CDR2 is FVKESK. The CDR3 loop spans 21 amino acids. Deletions cut 4 bases from V and 7 bases from J, with 37 bases between.

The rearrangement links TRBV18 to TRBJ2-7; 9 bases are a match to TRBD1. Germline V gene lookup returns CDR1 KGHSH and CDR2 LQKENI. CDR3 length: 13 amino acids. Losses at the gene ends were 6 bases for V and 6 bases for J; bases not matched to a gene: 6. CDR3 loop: CASSQIQGAEQYF. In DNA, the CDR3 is TGTGCCAGCTCTCAAATACAGGGGGCCGAGCAGTACTTC.

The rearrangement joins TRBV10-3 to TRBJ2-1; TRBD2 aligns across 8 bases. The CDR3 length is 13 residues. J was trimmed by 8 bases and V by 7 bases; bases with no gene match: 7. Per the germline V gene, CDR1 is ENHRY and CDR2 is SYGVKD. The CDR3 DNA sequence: TGTGCCATCAATACTAGCGGAAAAGATGAGCAGTTCTTC. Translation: CAINTSGKDEQFF.

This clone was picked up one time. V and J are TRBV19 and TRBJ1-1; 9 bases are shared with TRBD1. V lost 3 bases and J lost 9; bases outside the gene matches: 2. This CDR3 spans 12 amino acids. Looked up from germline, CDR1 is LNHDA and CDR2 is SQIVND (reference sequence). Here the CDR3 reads CASSMGTGKAFF. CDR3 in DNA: TGTGCCAGTAGTATGGGGACAGGGAAAGCTTTCTTT.

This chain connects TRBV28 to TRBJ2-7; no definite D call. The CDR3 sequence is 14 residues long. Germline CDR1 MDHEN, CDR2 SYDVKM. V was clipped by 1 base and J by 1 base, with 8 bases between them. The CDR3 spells CASSLSGGSYEQYF. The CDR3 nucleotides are TGTGCCAGCAGTTTATCTGGCGGTTCCTACGAGCAGTACTTC.

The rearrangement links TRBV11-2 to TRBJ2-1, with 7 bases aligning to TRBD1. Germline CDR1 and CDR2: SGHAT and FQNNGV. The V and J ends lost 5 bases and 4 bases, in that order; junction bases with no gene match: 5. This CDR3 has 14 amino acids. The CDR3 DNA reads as TGTGCCAGCAGCATGACAGGGACGTACAATGAGCAGTTCTTC. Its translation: CASSMTGTYNEQFF.

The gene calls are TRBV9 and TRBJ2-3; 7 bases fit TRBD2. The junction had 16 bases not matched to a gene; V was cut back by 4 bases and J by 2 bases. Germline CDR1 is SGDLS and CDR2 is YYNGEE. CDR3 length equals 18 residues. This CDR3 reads CASSPLGGGLASTDTQYF. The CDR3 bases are TGTGCCAGCAGCCCACTTGGGGGGGGTCTGGCTTCCACAGATACGCAGTATTTT.